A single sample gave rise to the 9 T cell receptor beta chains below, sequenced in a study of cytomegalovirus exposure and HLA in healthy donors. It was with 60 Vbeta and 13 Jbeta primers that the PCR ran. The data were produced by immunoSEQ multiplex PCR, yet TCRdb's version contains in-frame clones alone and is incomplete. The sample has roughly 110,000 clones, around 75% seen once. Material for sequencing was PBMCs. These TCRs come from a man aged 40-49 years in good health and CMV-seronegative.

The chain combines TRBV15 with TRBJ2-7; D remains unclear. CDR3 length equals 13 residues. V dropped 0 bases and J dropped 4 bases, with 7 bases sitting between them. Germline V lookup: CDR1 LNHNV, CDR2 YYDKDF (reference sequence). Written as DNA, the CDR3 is TGTGCCACCAGCAGAGATGTCAGGTACGAGCAGTACTTC. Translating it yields CATSRDVRYEQYF.

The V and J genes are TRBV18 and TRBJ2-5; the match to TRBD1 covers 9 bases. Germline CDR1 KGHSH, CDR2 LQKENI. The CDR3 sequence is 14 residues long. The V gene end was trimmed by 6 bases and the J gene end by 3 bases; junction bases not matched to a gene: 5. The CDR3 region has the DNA TGTGCCAGCTCGGCCGGGACAGGGAAAGAGACCCAGTACTTC. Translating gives CASSAGTGKETQYF.

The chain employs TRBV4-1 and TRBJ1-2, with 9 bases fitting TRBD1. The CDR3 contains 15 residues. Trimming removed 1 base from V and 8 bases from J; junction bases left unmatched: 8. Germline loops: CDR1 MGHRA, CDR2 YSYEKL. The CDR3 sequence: CASSQGDRVAGGYTF. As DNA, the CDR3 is TGCGCCAGCAGCCAAGGGGACAGGGTCGCGGGAGGCTACACCTTC.

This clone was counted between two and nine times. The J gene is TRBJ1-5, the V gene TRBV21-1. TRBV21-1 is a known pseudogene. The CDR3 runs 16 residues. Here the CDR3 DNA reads TGTGCCAGCAGCAAAGTACACCAGAGGGGCAATCAGCCCCAGCATTTT. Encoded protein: CASSKVHQRGNQPQHF.

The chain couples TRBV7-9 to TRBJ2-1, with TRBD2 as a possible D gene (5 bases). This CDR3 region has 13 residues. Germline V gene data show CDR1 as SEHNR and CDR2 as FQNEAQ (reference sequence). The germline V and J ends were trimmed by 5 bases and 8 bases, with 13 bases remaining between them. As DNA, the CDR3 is TGTGCCAGCAGCGGAGGACGGGCCCATGAGCAGTTCTTC. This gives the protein CASSGGRAHEQFF.

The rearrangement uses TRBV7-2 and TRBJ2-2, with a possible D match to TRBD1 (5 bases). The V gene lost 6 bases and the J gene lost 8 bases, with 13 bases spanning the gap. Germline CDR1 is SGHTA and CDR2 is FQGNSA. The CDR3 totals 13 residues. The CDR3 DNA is TGTGCCAGCAGGGGGCCCCGGACAGGGGAGCTGTTTTTT. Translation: CASRGPRTGELFF.

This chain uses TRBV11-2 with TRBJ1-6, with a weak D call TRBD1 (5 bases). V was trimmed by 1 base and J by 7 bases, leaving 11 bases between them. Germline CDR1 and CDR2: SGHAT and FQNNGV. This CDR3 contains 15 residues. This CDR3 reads CASSLGSGVNSPLHF. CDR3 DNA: TGTGCCAGCAGCTTAGGGTCGGGGGTCAATTCACCCCTCCACTTT.

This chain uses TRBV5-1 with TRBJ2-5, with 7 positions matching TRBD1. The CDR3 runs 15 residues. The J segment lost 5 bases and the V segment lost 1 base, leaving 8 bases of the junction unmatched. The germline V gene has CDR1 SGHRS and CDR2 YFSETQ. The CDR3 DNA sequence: TGCGCCAGCAGCTTGACAGGGGCCCCCTCGGAGACCCAGTACTTC. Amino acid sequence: CASSLTGAPSETQYF.

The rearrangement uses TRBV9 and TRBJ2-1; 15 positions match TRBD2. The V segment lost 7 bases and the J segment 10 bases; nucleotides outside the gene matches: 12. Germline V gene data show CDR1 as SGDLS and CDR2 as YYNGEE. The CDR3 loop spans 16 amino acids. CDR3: CASGTSGGLVLREQFF. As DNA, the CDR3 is TGTGCCAGCGGGACTAGCGGGGGGCTAGTCTTGAGGGAGCAGTTCTTC.